This TCR beta chain was identified during a study of blood T cell repertoires in COVID-19. Study as a whole: The United States, Italy and Spain supplied acute and convalescent COVID-19 samples. PBMCs, B-cell-depleted T cells, or T cells were the source of the cDNA or gDNA that made up the material.

Per the authors' pipeline: By means of reference gene primer amplification, nucleated cell counts were estimated. The protocol was immunoSEQ multiplex PCR, while the TCRdb copy is restricted to in-frame clones and leaves out a portion. V, J and clone size reflect that table, while D and trimming were determined from the DNA. The data contain 70,000 or so clones, around 75% of them singletons. CDR1 is SGHTA, CDR2 FQGNSA, per germline. V was clipped by 3 bases and J by 5 bases, with 16 bases between them. This CDR3 region has 15 residues. The source of this sequence is a man between 65 and 85 years old with acute or convalescent COVID-19. This chain joins TRBV7-2 and TRBJ2-5, with a weak D call TRBD2 (6 bases). The sequenced material came from peripheral blood. The DNA of the CDR3 is TGTGCCAGCAGCTTCCTACGGCGCGGGGAGGAGACCCAGTACTTC. Translating it yields CASSFLRRGEETQYF. The entire variable domain, with the rest obtained from reference TRBV7-2 and TRBJ2-5, is as follows: GAGVSQSPSNKVTEKGKDVELRCDPISGHTALYWYRQSLGQGLEFLIYFQGNSAPDKSGLPSDRFSAERTGGSVSTLTIQRTQQEDSAVYLCASSFLRRGEETQYFGPGTRLLVL.